These T cell receptor beta chains were read from a single sample in a study of shared clonotypes between healthy human individuals. The table came from immunoSEQ multiplex PCR; TCRdb's copy has only in-frame clones and leaves some out. In the table there are 2.3 million or so clones, more than 80% of which are singletons. The sequenced material came from naive CD4+ T cells from PBMCs. The receptors come from a man younger than 35 in good health. Some clones in this sample may be carry-over from other donors' samples. CDR3s include the opening cysteine and the closing phenylalanine or tryptophan. A D gene is named only where the DNA matches it firmly. Only part of the rows carry a size: once, few, many, or a class if the clone is expanded.

D	size	V	J	CDR3	DNA
-	-	TRBV28	TRBJ2-7	CALGHPSYEQYF	TGTGCCTTGGGACACCCCTCCTACGAGCAGTACTTC
-	-	TRBV30	TRBJ2-5	CAWTGGGETQYF	TGTGCCTGGACAGGCGGCGGAGAGACCCAGTACTTC
-	-	TRBV7-9	TRBJ1-3	CASSSGGRDRNTIYF	TGTGCCAGCAGCTCCGGGGGGCGGGACAGAAACACCATATATTTT
-	-	TRBV5-1	TRBJ2-1	CASSTRESGANEQFF	TGCGCCAGCAGCACACGGGAGAGCGGCGCGAATGAGCAGTTCTTC
-	-	TRBV6-1	TRBJ2-1	CASSGGQYSRSTSDYEQFF	TGTGCCAGCAGTGGCGGACAGTACTCTAGAAGCACAAGCGACTATGAGCAGTTCTTC
-	-	TRBV19	TRBJ1-5	CASSPNGEGRNQPQHF	TGTGCCAGTAGTCCGAATGGGGAGGGACGCAATCAGCCCCAGCATTTT
TRBD1	once	TRBV27	TRBJ2-1	CASRVRDRGGEQFF	TGTGCCAGCAGGGTACGGGACAGGGGTGGTGAGCAGTTCTTC
TRBD1	-	TRBV2	TRBJ2-7	CASRRQGTLEQYF	TGTGCCAGCAGGCGACAGGGGACCCTCGAGCAGTACTTC
-	-	TRBV7-2	TRBJ1-5	CASSWGQGRRQPQHF	TGTGCCAGCAGCTGGGGGCAGGGTCGGCGTCAGCCCCAGCATTTT
-	-	TRBV28	TRBJ2-4	CASSLPGAKNIQYF	TGTGCCAGCAGTTTACCAGGGGCCAAAAACATTCAGTACTTC
-	-	TRBV6-1	TRBJ1-3	CASRTDPGGNTIYF	TGTGCCAGCAGGACGGATCCGGGAGGAAACACCATATATTTT
-	-	TRBV9	TRBJ2-2	CASSPRPAGANTGELFF	TGTGCCAGCAGCCCACGCCCGGCAGGAGCGAACACCGGGGAGCTGTTTTTT
-	once	TRBV5-5	TRBJ1-2	CASSLVSGANGYTF	TGTGCCAGCAGCTTGGTTTCAGGGGCGAATGGCTACACCTTC
-	-	TRBV7-3	TRBJ2-7	CASSLSSGGGYEQYF	TGTGCCAGCAGCTTATCTTCAGGGGGAGGCTACGAGCAGTACTTC
-	-	TRBV7-8	TRBJ1-5	CASSSTVPRGREPQHF	TGTGCCAGCAGCTCCACTGTACCCCGAGGGAGGGAGCCCCAGCATTTT
-	-	TRBV4-3	TRBJ2-7	CASSQELGYEQYF	TGCGCCAGCAGCCAAGAATTAGGTTACGAGCAGTACTTC
-	-	TRBV5-1	TRBJ1-1	CASSLGRVQETEAFF	TGCGCCAGCAGCTTGGGCAGGGTTCAGGAGACTGAAGCTTTCTTT
-	-	TRBV7-8	TRBJ1-2	CASSDGTPARGYTF	TGTGCCAGCAGCGACGGGACCCCGGCGCGGGGCTACACCTTC
-	-	TRBV5-1	TRBJ2-3	CASSRGAADTQYF	TGCGCCAGCAGTAGGGGTGCTGCAGATACGCAGTATTTT
-	-	TRBV11-1	TRBJ2-1	CASSLIQSYNEQFF	TGTGCCAGCAGCTTAATACAGTCCTACAATGAGCAGTTCTTC
-	-	TRBV2	TRBJ2-7	CASTAGMDEQYF	TGTGCCAGCACTGCTGGGATGGACGAGCAGTACTTC
-	-	TRBV11-1	TRBJ2-1	CATTGTLYNEQFF	TGTGCCACCACGGGGACTCTGTACAATGAGCAGTTCTTC
TRBD1	few	TRBV2	TRBJ1-2	CASRDRAGYGYTF	TGTGCCAGCAGAGACAGGGCAGGCTATGGCTACACCTTC
TRBD2	-	TRBV4-3	TRBJ2-7	CASSRGLAERSSYEQYF	TGCGCCAGCAGCCGCGGGCTAGCGGAAAGGAGCTCCTACGAGCAGTACTTC
TRBD1	-	TRBV14	TRBJ1-2	CASSAGQGYYGYTF	TGTGCCAGCAGCGCAGGACAGGGTTACTATGGCTACACCTTC
-	-	TRBV7-2	TRBJ2-3	CASSLDGFGADTQYF	TGTGCCAGCAGCTTAGACGGTTTCGGGGCAGATACGCAGTATTTT
-	once	TRBV18	TRBJ1-3	CASSPRQRSGNTIYF	TGTGCCAGCTCACCGCGACAGAGGTCTGGAAACACCATATATTTT
TRBD2	-	TRBV19	TRBJ2-7	CASSSGGPDYEQYF	TGTGCCAGTAGTTCGGGGGGACCGGACTACGAGCAGTACTTC
-	-	TRBV18	TRBJ1-1	CASSPPYGQLNTEAFF	TGTGCCAGCTCACCACCATACGGACAGCTGAACACTGAAGCTTTCTTT
TRBD2	-	TRBV5-1	TRBJ2-1	CASRGLAGNDEQFF	TGCGCCAGCAGGGGACTAGCGGGAAATGATGAGCAGTTCTTC
-	-	TRBV7-6	TRBJ2-2	CASSLDSVTGELFF	TGTGCCAGCAGCTTAGATAGTGTCACCGGGGAGCTGTTTTTT
TRBD1	-	TRBV15	TRBJ2-5	CATSKDRQETQYF	TGTGCCACCAGCAAGGACAGGCAAGAGACCCAGTACTTC
TRBD1	-	TRBV30	TRBJ2-7	CAWSAPDRGFEQYF	TGTGCCTGGAGTGCCCCGGACAGGGGATTCGAGCAGTACTTC
TRBD1	-	TRBV28	TRBJ1-1	CASSAATGVVRAFF	TGTGCCAGCAGTGCCGCGACAGGGGTCGTACGAGCTTTCTTT
-	-	TRBV6-1	TRBJ1-2	CASMSAGSYGYTF	TGTGCCAGCATGAGTGCAGGGAGCTATGGCTACACCTTC
-	once	TRBV5-1	TRBJ1-1	CASSLNADTEAFF	TGCGCCAGCAGCTTGAACGCAGACACTGAAGCTTTCTTT
-	-	TRBV2	TRBJ1-1	CASSEETDLNTEAFF	TGTGCCAGCAGTGAAGAAACCGATTTGAACACTGAAGCTTTCTTT
TRBD1	once	TRBV7-9	TRBJ2-7	CASSPGWDSSYEQYF	TGTGCCAGCAGCCCAGGTTGGGACAGCTCCTACGAGCAGTACTTC
-	-	TRBV6-5	TRBJ2-5	CASSLGPFSQETQYF	TGTGCCAGCAGCCTAGGGCCATTTTCCCAAGAGACCCAGTACTTC
-	-	TRBV28	TRBJ1-5	CASSDERGSRPQHF	TGTGCCAGCAGCGATGAACGGGGCTCTAGGCCCCAGCATTTT
TRBD1	once	TRBV19	TRBJ1-1	CASSPLGTGGRGTEAFF	TGTGCCAGTAGCCCGTTAGGGACAGGGGGCAGGGGCACTGAAGCTTTCTTT
TRBD1	-	TRBV2	TRBJ1-3	CASSTGAGNTIYF	TGTGCCAGCTCGACAGGGGCTGGAAACACCATATATTTT
-	-	TRBV6-1	TRBJ2-7	CASSVEGQRAQYF	TGTGCCAGCAGTGTTGAGGGGCAAAGGGCGCAGTACTTC
-	once	TRBV28	TRBJ2-2	CASTPLSPGELFF	TGTGCCAGCACTCCCCTTTCACCCGGGGAGCTGTTTTTT
-	-	TRBV2	TRBJ2-1	CASIFNSRRNNEQFF	TGTGCCAGCATTTTCAACAGCCGACGTAACAATGAGCAGTTCTTC